This is a list of T cell receptor beta chains from one sample in a study of blood T cell repertoires in COVID-19. Assay: immunoSEQ multiplex PCR; the TCRdb copy retains only in-frame clones and omits some. The profile shows nearly 110,000 clones, less than 85% of them singletons. The sample consisted of peripheral blood. The receptors shown here come from a woman in her sixties with acute or convalescent COVID-19. The CDR3 runs from the conserved cysteine through the conserved F or W. The order of the fields is V gene, D gene, clone size, J gene, CDR3 DNA, CDR3 protein. The D gene is left open where the match is weak. Size values are once, few and many counts, or a class for expanded clones, and some rows have none.

>TRBV7-3|NA|NA|TRBJ1-2
TGTGCCAGCAGCTTAAGTGGCGGGGCCGGGGATGGCTACACCTTC
CASSLSGGAGDGYTF
>TRBV12-5|TRBD1|NA|TRBJ1-4
TGTGCTAGTGAGACCGGGACAGGGGAGGCAAAACTGTTTTTT
CASETGTGEAKLFF
>TRBV7-2|NA|NA|TRBJ2-3
TGTGCCAGCAGCTTGTACTTCGTAACAGATACGCAGTATTTT
CASSLYFVTDTQYF
>TRBV3-1/TRBV3-2|TRBD2|NA|TRBJ2-1
TGTGCCAGCAGCCATATGGCCGGGACTAGCGGAACCTTCTCCTACAATGAGCAGTTCTTC
CASSHMAGTSGTFSYNEQFF
>TRBV15|TRBD2|NA|TRBJ2-1
TGTGCCACCAGCGGCGGACTAGCGCCCTACAATGAGCAGTTCTTC
CATSGGLAPYNEQFF
>TRBV27|NA|NA|TRBJ1-6
TGTGCCAGCAGTTCATTCTCCTATAATTCACCCCTCCACTTT
CASSSFSYNSPLHF
>TRBV3-1/TRBV3-2|TRBD1|NA|TRBJ1-4
TGTGCCAGCAGCCACACTTTCGGGACAGGGAATGAAAAACTGTTTTTT
CASSHTFGTGNEKLFF
>TRBV5-1|TRBD1|NA|TRBJ2-1
TGCGCCAGCACCTCCGAGGACAGGGCATACAATGAGCAGTTCTTC
CASTSEDRAYNEQFF
>TRBV27|TRBD1|few|TRBJ2-2
TGTGCCAGCAGTATAGCCAGGGGGCGGGTTGGCGACACCGGGGAGCTGTTTTTT
CASSIARGRVGDTGELFF
>TRBV6-5|NA|few|TRBJ2-6
TGTGCCATACAGAGCTCTGGGGCCAACGTCCTGACTTTC
CAIQSSGANVLTF
>TRBV9|TRBD2|NA|TRBJ2-5
TGTGCCAGCAGCGTAGTATCGTCGAACGGGGGGGCCGGAGAGACCCAGTACTTC
CASSVVSSNGGAGETQYF
>TRBV7-2|NA|NA|TRBJ1-3
TGTGCCAGCAGCTTAGCCCCCAGGAGGGGAAACACCATATATTTT
CASSLAPRRGNTIYF
>TRBV18|TRBD1|NA|TRBJ2-3
TGTGCCAGCTCCCCCGGGACAGATTTTACAGATACGCAGTATTTT
CASSPGTDFTDTQYF
>TRBV19|NA|NA|TRBJ2-7
TGTGCCAGTAGTCCAGGGCCCTACGAGCAGTACTTC
CASSPGPYEQYF
>TRBV11-2|NA|NA|TRBJ2-2
TGTGCCAGCAGTAAAAAGGGACTGGGACACACCGGGGAGCTGTTTTTT
CASSKKGLGHTGELFF
>TRBV2|NA|few|TRBJ1-4
TGTGCCAGCAGTGCCGACGGGGTGGGTGAAAAACTGTTTTTT
CASSADGVGEKLFF
>TRBV7-2|NA|once|TRBJ1-6
TGTGCCAGCAGCTTAGATTCCCGGGTACGGCCCCTCCACTTT
CASSLDSRVRPLHF
>TRBV5-4|TRBD2|NA|TRBJ2-1
TGTGCCAGCACCCTTGGGCCCACTAGCGACTACAATGAGCAGTTCTTC
CASTLGPTSDYNEQFF
>TRBV11-2|TRBD2|NA|TRBJ2-1
TGTGCCAGCAGCAAACTAGCGGGGGTGTCCTACAATGAGCAGTTCTTC
CASSKLAGVSYNEQFF
>TRBV6-4|TRBD2|NA|TRBJ2-1
TGTGCCAGCAGTGATCTAGCGGGGGGGGACTACAATGAGCAGTTCTTC
CASSDLAGGDYNEQFF